Sequencing of this TCR beta chain was carried out in a study of shared clonotypes between healthy human individuals. On the study more broadly: Every donor yielded three CD4 naive, three CD4 memory, two CD8 naive and one CD8 memory plate.

The CDR3 is 14 amino acids. CDR1 SNHLY and CDR2 FYNNEI come from the germline V gene. V lost 7 bases to trimming and J lost 3 bases, with 10 bases between them. This clone was seen just once. In the authors' workflow: ImmunoSEQ supplied junction-only sequences lacking quality scores, so filtering was different. The data were produced by immunoSEQ multiplex PCR, yet TCRdb's version contains in-frame clones alone and is incomplete. That table is the source of V, J and clone size, and D and trimming were worked out from the DNA. The sample carries 600,000 to 750,000 clones, approximately 72% recorded once.

The gene calls are TRBV2 and TRBJ2-6; possibly TRBD1 for D (5 bases). Sequencing used memory CD4+ T cells sorted from blood. This sample's subset: CD45RA-negative fraction. The TCR sequence derives from a woman aged 25 to 39 in good health. The CDR3 is CASTWGGGANVLTF. CDR3 bases: TGTGCCAGCACGTGGGGCGGTGGGGCCAACGTCCTGACTTTC.